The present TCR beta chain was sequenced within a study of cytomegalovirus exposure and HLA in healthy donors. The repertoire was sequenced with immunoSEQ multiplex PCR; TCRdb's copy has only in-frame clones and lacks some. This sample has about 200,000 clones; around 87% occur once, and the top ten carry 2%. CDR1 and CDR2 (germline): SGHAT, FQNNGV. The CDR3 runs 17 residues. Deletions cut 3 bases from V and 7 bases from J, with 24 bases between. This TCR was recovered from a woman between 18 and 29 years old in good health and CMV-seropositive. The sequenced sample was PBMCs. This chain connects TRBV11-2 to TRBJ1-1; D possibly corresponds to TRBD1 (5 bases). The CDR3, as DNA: TGTGCCAGCAGCTTGAGTTTCGGGGGGTTCGGGACGGATGAAGCTTTCTTT. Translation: CASSLSFGGFGTDEAFF.